These T cell receptor beta chains were read from a single sample in a study of blood T cells in healthy people across ages. TCRdb ran MiXCR on the 5' RACE reads and lists one entry per CDR3 protein. This sample has about 800,000 distinct CDR3 sequences, with more than 35% found just once. What was sequenced was blood. The receptors come from a man older than 75 in good health. Each CDR3 is given with its conserved first and last residue. The D gene is left open where the match is weak. Part of the rows lack a size; the others show once, few, many or a class for expanded clones.

cdr3_aa	cdr3_nt	v_call	j_call	d_call	clone_size
CSAELGDIQYF	TGCAGTGCGGAACTTGGGGACATTCAGTACTTC	TRBV20-1	TRBJ2-4	.	few
CASSRPAGAYEQYF	TGTGCCAGCAGCCGTCCCGCGGGGGCCTACGAGCAGTACTTC	TRBV28	TRBJ2-7	TRBD2	many
CSASSGRASGNEQYF	TGCAGTGCTAGTTCCGGGAGGGCCTCAGGCAATGAGCAGTACTTC	TRBV20-1	TRBJ2-7	TRBD2	.
CASSVLAGGPLDTQYF	TGCGCCAGCAGTGTGTTAGCGGGAGGGCCGTTAGATACGCAGTATTTT	TRBV10-2	TRBJ2-3	TRBD2	.
CATSTGLAGEVDTQYF	TGTGCCACCAGCACCGGACTAGCGGGAGAGGTAGATACGCAGTATTTT	TRBV15	TRBJ2-3	TRBD2	few
CASSISGTSDSYEQYF	TGTGCCAGCAGTATATCCGGGACTAGCGACTCCTACGAGCAGTACTTC	TRBV27	TRBJ2-7	TRBD2	.
CASSKERDEGQMYQETQYF	TGTGCCAGCAGCAAGGAACGGGATGAGGGACAGATGTACCAAGAGACCCAGTACTTC	TRBV21-1	TRBJ2-5	.	.
CSQSEGLNEQFF	TGCAGTCAGTCGGAGGGCCTCAATGAGCAGTTCTTC	TRBV20-1	TRBJ2-1	.	few
CASSYNRDRNQPQHF	TGTGCCAGCAGTTACAATAGGGATCGGAATCAGCCCCAGCATTTT	TRBV6-2/TRBV6-3	TRBJ1-5	.	.
CASSLAGDGYEQYF	TGTGCCAGCAGTTTAGCGGGGGACGGCTACGAGCAGTACTTC	TRBV28	TRBJ2-7	TRBD2	.
CSVGAGDTEAFF	TGCAGCGTCGGGGCAGGGGACACTGAAGCTTTCTTT	TRBV29-1	TRBJ1-1	.	.
CASNSLGGVGNEQFF	TGTGCCAGCAACTCCTTAGGGGGTGTTGGCAATGAGCAGTTCTTC	TRBV11-2	TRBJ2-1	.	.
CASGTSGYNEQFF	TGTGCCAGCGGGACTAGCGGGTACAATGAGCAGTTCTTC	TRBV12-3/TRBV12-4	TRBJ2-1	TRBD2	many
CAISPRPDSGETQYF	TGTGCCATCAGCCCGAGACCGGACTCAGGGGAGACCCAGTACTTC	TRBV10-3	TRBJ2-5	.	.
CASSPGPPGEGEQYF	TGTGCCAGCAGCCCGGGTCCCCCGGGAGAGGGTGAGCAGTACTTC	TRBV13	TRBJ2-5	.	.
CSARDPAGAKNIQYF	TGCAGTGCTAGAGATCCCGCGGGAGCCAAAAACATTCAGTACTTC	TRBV20-1	TRBJ2-4	.	.
CSANLRTVNTEAFF	TGCAGTGCCAACCTCCGGACAGTTAACACTGAAGCTTTCTTT	TRBV20-1	TRBJ1-1	.	.
CSASRSERETQYF	TGCAGTGCTAGTCGCTCCGAGCGGGAGACCCAGTACTTC	TRBV20-1	TRBJ2-5	.	many
CSARKDRVSGELFF	TGCAGTGCTAGAAAGGACAGGGTTTCGGGGGAGCTGTTTTTT	TRBV20-1	TRBJ2-2	TRBD1	.
CSVGNGRGYEQYF	TGCAGCGTTGGGAATGGCAGGGGCTACGAGCAGTACTTC	TRBV29-1	TRBJ2-7	.	.
CASRSQASAYGYTF	TGTGCCAGCAGGTCCCAGGCCTCGGCTTATGGCTACACCTTC	TRBV12-3/TRBV12-4	TRBJ1-2	.	few
CASSDEAGGGSTEAFF	TGTGCCAGCAGTGATGAGGCAGGTGGGGGGAGCACTGAAGCTTTCTTT	TRBV2	TRBJ1-1	.	.
CSARGPGQNEQFF	TGCAGTGCTAGAGGTCCGGGTCAGAATGAGCAGTTCTTC	TRBV20-1	TRBJ2-1	.	.
CASSLIGLAGSYNEQYF	TGTGCCAGCAGTTTAATAGGACTAGCGGGATCCTACAATGAGCAGTACTTC	TRBV12-3/TRBV12-4	TRBJ2-7	TRBD2	.
CASSWLATGEETQYF	TGTGCCAGCAGTTGGCTTGCGACAGGGGAAGAGACCCAGTACTTC	TRBV6-5	TRBJ2-5	TRBD1	.
CASSFDPGHMNTEAFF	TGTGCCAGCAGTTTCGATCCGGGACACATGAACACTGAAGCTTTCTTT	TRBV6-6	TRBJ1-1	.	.
CASSPRGSGTSYNEQFF	TGTGCCAGCAGCCCGCGGGGTAGCGGGACCTCCTACAATGAGCAGTTCTTC	TRBV7-3	TRBJ2-1	TRBD2	.
CASMSGPGGSYEQYF	TGTGCCAGCATGAGTGGGCCAGGGGGTTCCTACGAGCAGTACTTC	TRBV6-2/TRBV6-3	TRBJ2-7	TRBD1	.
CASSQGVGLGNEQFF	TGTGCCAGCAGCCAAGGCGTCGGGCTCGGCAATGAGCAGTTCTTC	TRBV3-1	TRBJ2-1	.	few
CASSYSTGGREQYF	TGTGCCAGCAGTTACTCGACAGGGGGCCGGGAGCAGTACTTC	TRBV6-5	TRBJ2-4	TRBD1	few
CASSEWAGKETQYF	TGTGCCAGCAGTGAGTGGGCAGGGAAAGAGACCCAGTACTTC	TRBV2	TRBJ2-5	.	.
CASSTAGTHSSYEQYF	TGTGCCAGCAGTACCGCGGGGACTCACAGCTCCTACGAGCAGTACTTC	TRBV6-1	TRBJ2-7	.	few
CASRVDGKYTQYF	TGTGCCAGCAGAGTCGATGGAAAATATACGCAGTATTTT	TRBV28	TRBJ2-3	.	.
CASSLPDSYLGGYTF	TGTGCCAGCAGTTTACCTGACAGTTATTTGGGCGGCTACACCTTC	TRBV28	TRBJ1-2	.	few
CASSPTTGTSEKYF	TGTGCCAGCAGCCCGACAACCGGGACTAGCGAGAAGTACTTC	TRBV7-2	TRBJ2-7	TRBD2	.
CSVEDQDLYEQYF	TGCAGCGTTGAAGATCAGGATTTATACGAGCAGTACTTC	TRBV29-1	TRBJ2-7	.	.
CASRLAGRGNNEQFF	TGTGCCAGCAGGCTAGCGGGACGGGGGAACAATGAGCAGTTCTTC	TRBV28	TRBJ2-1	TRBD2	.
CASSLTIRAGELFF	TGTGCCAGCAGCTTAACCATCCGGGCCGGGGAGCTGTTTTTT	TRBV7-6	TRBJ2-2	.	few
CSVESEAANTEAFF	TGCAGCGTTGAGTCTGAGGCGGCGAACACTGAAGCTTTCTTT	TRBV29-1	TRBJ1-1	.	.
CSATTPGLSPGGYTF	TGCAGTGCAACTACACCGGGACTAAGTCCGGGTGGCTACACCTTT	TRBV20-1	TRBJ1-2	.	.
CAISESAGESTDTQYF	TGTGCCATCAGTGAATCAGCGGGAGAGAGCACAGATACGCAGTATTTT	TRBV10-3	TRBJ2-3	TRBD2	many
CSAIRGRRTGELFF	TGCAGTGCCATTAGGGGGCGCAGAACCGGGGAGCTGTTTTTT	TRBV20-1	TRBJ2-2	TRBD1	.